Presented here are 3 T cell receptor beta chains from one specimen sequenced in a study of OX40 agonist ivuxolimab in advanced cancers. TCRdb's copy holds only in-frame clones and misses some; the assay was immunoSEQ multiplex PCR. The table shows about 12,000 clones, with approximately 80% occurring only once. The sample in question was CD4+ or CD8+ T cells sorted from blood, obtained in a trial of the OX40 agonist ivuxolimab. Every receptor here comes from an adult with an advanced solid tumor such as melanoma, head and neck, liver or kidney cancer.

The chain combines TRBV7-8 with TRBJ2-3, with 8 bases that match TRBD2. V lost 0 bases to trimming and J lost 11 bases; unmatched junction nucleotides: 13. Germline V lookup: CDR1 SGHVS, CDR2 FQNEAQ. CDR3 size: 16 residues. In DNA form, the CDR3 reads TGTGCCAGCAGCTTAGCGTCTAGCGGGTCGAGAGAAATGCAGTATTTT. This translates into CASSLASSGSREMQYF. Based on the CDR3 plus reference TRBV7-8 and TRBJ2-3, the full variable domain is GAGVSQSPRYKVAKRGQDVALRCDPISGHVSLFWYQQALGQGPEFLTYFQNEAQLDKSGLPSDRFFAERPEGSVSTLKIQRTQQEDSAVYLCASSLASSGSREMQYFGPGTRLTVL.

V is TRBV6-1 and J is TRBJ2-3; D gene uncertain. From germline, CDR1 is MNHNS and CDR2 SASEGT. V was shortened by 7 bases and J by 0 bases, with 14 bases between the two germline ends. The CDR3 is 15 residues long. The CDR3 loop reads CASNVWAVSTDTQYF. In DNA form, the CDR3 reads TGTGCCAGCAATGTTTGGGCGGTGAGCACAGATACGCAGTATTTT.

The chain recombines TRBV7-8 with TRBJ2-7; D is perhaps TRBD1 (6 bases). This CDR3 spans 14 amino acids. The germline V gene has CDR1 SGHVS and CDR2 FQNEAQ. The V end lost 5 bases, the J end lost 2 bases, and 13 bases lay between the germline ends. CDR3 nucleotide sequence: TGTGCCAGCAGCCCAGGGACACTAGCCTACGAGCAGTACTTC. Encoded protein: CASSPGTLAYEQYF.